The present entry profiles one T cell receptor (beta chain) with its context. Its antigen remains unknown. Excluded were patients having autoimmune disease history or systemic immunosuppression. Data came from immunoSEQ multiplex PCR; TCRdb stores just in-frame clones and leaves some out. The table has 66,000 or so clones, about 92% seen once. The data stem from a study of OX40 agonist ivuxolimab in advanced cancers. About the research overall: Mean age 60 years, range about 23 to 80; approximately 83% male. Notes on the study in general: Expanded clones were, on average, more numerous in CD8+ T cells than in CD4+.

Germline CDR1 reads MNHNS; CDR2 reads SASEGT. The J segment lost 0 bases and the V segment lost 6 bases, leaving 5 bases of the junction unmatched. The CDR3 loop spans 15 amino acids. The sequence came from an adult with an advanced solid tumor such as melanoma, head and neck, liver or kidney cancer. The material sequenced was CD4+ or CD8+ T cells sorted from blood, taken in a trial of the OX40 agonist ivuxolimab. This rearrangement joins TRBV6-1 to TRBJ2-1; TRBD2 aligns across 7 bases. CDR3 coding DNA: TGTGCCAGCAGGCCGCGGGAGATCTCCTACAATGAGCAGTTCTTC. As protein: CASRPREISYNEQFF.